This TCR beta chain is drawn from a study of T cells in Graves' hyperthyroidism and ophthalmopathy. Authors of the study amplified TCR beta CDR3 regions from RNA transcripts. The HTBI primer set was used in a first-round RT-PCR of the TCR CDR3. In TCRdb, the multiplex PCR reads were re-called with MiXCR into one record per CDR3 protein. The repertoire holds 500,000 to 650,000 distinct CDR3 sequences, roughly 45% seen once, with about 43% in the top ten. This clonotype was observed at least ten times. This CDR3 contains 16 residues. V was trimmed by 0 bases and J by 5 bases, leaving 14 bases between them. Germline loops: CDR1 MNHEY, CDR2 SMNVEV (reference sequence).

This TCR was sampled from an adult woman with Graves' disease, either hyperthyroidism or ophthalmopathy (not recorded which). The chain combines TRBV27 with TRBJ1-5; D is undetermined. Source material: peripheral blood or thyroid tissue (not recorded which). The CDR3 region has the DNA TGTGCCAGCAGTTTATCGTTCGGTGACAACCATCAGCCCCAGCATTTT. Translation gives CASSLSFGDNHQPQHF.